This T cell receptor beta chain originates from a study of human T cells and chemical hapten exposure. About the study: 2% DPC applied to an approximately 2 cm by approximately 2 cm arm area sensitized donors. Patients received weekly diphenylcyclopropenone doses to the scalp throughout the approximately 24-week study. Patch tests delivered 0.01% DPC to the upper back and were evaluated at 6 days.

General study results and limits: Following DPC sensitization, TCRs present above 1 in 1000 frequency showed no change.

Details on this clonotype: No antigen is known for it.

In TCRdb, the RACE reads were re-called with MiXCR into one record per CDR3 protein. The repertoire consists of approximately 90,000 distinct CDR3 sequences, with over 6.5% occurring once and the leading ten covering just over 2.5%. Trimming pared 6 bases from V and 4 bases from J, leaving 16 bases between. There are 15 residues in the CDR3. Germline CDR1 reads MNHNY; CDR2 reads SVGAGI (reference sequence). Time point noted: pre-sensitization, week 0. As to treatment: therapeutic diphenylcyclopropenone sensitization with weekly scalp DPC. The V gene is TRBV6-6, the J gene TRBJ2-1, with D hard to call. The origin of this receptor is a man aged 40-50 years with alopecia areata. Some clones in this sample may be carry-over from other donors' samples. The specimen comprised whole blood, sampled in connection with sensitization to the hapten diphenylcyclopropenone (DPC). CDR3 loop: CASSPEQQTYNEQFF. In DNA, the CDR3 is TGTGCCAGCAGCCCGGAACAGCAAACTTACAATGAGCAGTTCTTC.